This T cell receptor (beta chain) was sequenced during a study of T-cell memory formation after mild COVID-19. General observations from the study: Memory from before infection featured some responding clones, which suggests cross-reactive memory joined.

V dropped 8 bases and J dropped 4 bases, with 11 bases sitting between them. The CDR3 is 13 residues long. Germline CDR1 reads MDHEN; CDR2 reads SYDVKM. In regard to this clonotype: Antigen: not known.

TCRdb used MiXCR to reprocess the 5' RACE reads, holding one entry per CDR3 protein. The sample shows approximately 150,000 distinct CDR3 sequences, 13% of them seen only once. The chain joins TRBV28 to TRBJ1-4; D possibly corresponds to TRBD1 (5 bases). This TCR came from a man aged 18 to 35 who had mild COVID-19 (a few samples of this study predate the infection). Cell type and time point are not known. The specimen sequenced was PBMCs or a T cell subset sorted from them (not recorded which). The CDR3 DNA sequence: TGTGCCAGCGAAGGGACGATTAATGAAAAACTGTTTTTT. Translated: CASEGTINEKLFF.